This passage covers 21 T cell receptor beta chains from one sample sequenced in a study of T cells after yellow fever vaccination. MiXCR, run by TCRdb on the 5' RACE reads, gives a single entry per CDR3 protein. The data hold about 430,000 distinct CDR3 sequences, with approximately 18% observed a single time. This specimen was PBMCs, taken before the yellow fever booster vaccination. These receptors all come from a man between 18 and 29 years old who received the YFV17D yellow fever vaccine.

This clonotype was detected ten times or more. This chain connects TRBV10-3 to TRBJ2-1, with D possibly matching TRBD1 (6 bases). The germline V gene encodes CDR1 ENHRY and CDR2 SYGVKD. There are 13 residues in the CDR3. Trimming removed 5 bases at V and 10 bases at J, with 15 bases between. In nucleotides, the CDR3 is TGTGCCATCAGTCGACAGGAATTCCAAGAGCAGTTCTTC. It yields the protein CAISRQEFQEQFF.

This clonotype turned up a few times. The V and J genes are TRBV11-2 and TRBJ2-1; 9 bases match TRBD2. J gave up 4 bases and V 4 bases, and 5 bases lay outside the gene matches. The CDR3 has 15 amino acids. The V gene's germline CDR1 is SGHAT and CDR2 FQNNGV. CDR3 amino acids: CASSSSGGTYNEQFF. The CDR3 nucleotides are TGTGCCAGCAGCTCCAGCGGGGGGACGTACAATGAGCAGTTCTTC.

This clonotype was counted ten times or more. The CDR3 spells CASSLGGANVLTF. In nucleotides, the CDR3 is TGTGCCAGCAGTTTAGGTGGGGCCAACGTCCTGACTTTC. V is TRBV12-3 or TRBV12-4 and J is TRBJ2-6; no definite D call. Trimming left V 1 base short and J 3 bases short, with 1 base between. The CDR3 runs to 13 residues.

This clonotype showed up just a few times. The V call is TRBV20-1, the J call TRBJ2-7; D gene uncertain. Germline values: CDR1 DFQATT, CDR2 SNEGSKA (reference sequence). CDR3 size: 12 residues. V was trimmed by 3 bases and J by 4 bases, leaving 10 bases between them. The CDR3 DNA follows: TGCAGTGCTAGGGAATCCGGGTACGAGCAGTACTTC. This codes for CSARESGYEQYF.

The chain has TRBV15 and TRBJ2-2; 11 bases are shared with TRBD1. The CDR3 loop spans 15 amino acids. Trimming took 4 bases from V and 3 from J; bases not matched to a gene: 1. CDR1 LNHNV and CDR2 YYDKDF come from the germline V gene (reference sequence). The CDR3 nucleotides are TGTGCCACCAGCACGGGACAGGGGGACACCGGGGAGCTGTTTTTT. It translates to CATSTGQGDTGELFF.

This rearrangement joins TRBV15 to TRBJ2-7; D unresolved. This CDR3 region has 13 residues. V lost 0 bases and J lost 4, with 7 bases in between. Germline V gives CDR1 LNHNV, CDR2 YYDKDF (reference sequence). CDR3 nucleotides: TGTGCCACCAGCAGAGATCCAGGTTACGAGCAGTACGTC. Amino acid sequence: CATSRDPGYEQYV.

This chain uses TRBV7-2 with TRBJ2-3; D may be TRBD1 (6 bases). Germline V gene lookup returns CDR1 SGHTA and CDR2 FQGNSA. The CDR3 spans 15 residues. The ends were cut back, 1 base at V and 6 bases at J, with 14 bases in the middle. CDR3 protein: CASSLGRGGFDTQYF. CDR3 sequence (DNA): TGTGCCAGCAGCTTAGGCAGGGGCGGGTTTGATACGCAGTATTTT.

The chain uses TRBV7-2 and TRBJ2-7, with TRBD1 matching over 7 bases. Per the germline V gene, CDR1 is SGHTA and CDR2 is FQGNSA. J gave up 2 bases and V 1 base, and 5 bases lay outside the gene matches. The CDR3 is 15 amino acids. The CDR3 nucleotides read TGTGCCAGCAGCTTAGATGTTGGGACAGCCTACGAGCAGTACTTC. It codes for CASSLDVGTAYEQYF.

This clonotype was seen a handful of times. The gene calls are TRBV20-1 and TRBJ1-6; D not certain. CDR1 is DFQATT and CDR2 is SNEGSKA in the germline V gene (reference sequence). This CDR3 has 13 residues. V dropped 3 bases and J dropped 5 bases, with 8 bases sitting between them. The CDR3 DNA is TGCAGTGCTAGGCCGCAGAATAATTCACCCCTCCACTTT. Residues: CSARPQNNSPLHF.

There are a few counts of this clonotype. V usage is TRBV4-3 and J usage is TRBJ2-7, with 7 bases aligning to TRBD1. There are 14 residues in the CDR3. Trimming cost V 0 bases and J 5 bases; bases outside gene matches: 4. CDR1 is LGHNA and CDR2 is YSLEER in the germline V gene. CDR3 region: CASSQDLQGDEQYF. The CDR3 coding sequence is TGCGCCAGCAGCCAAGATCTCCAGGGGGACGAGCAGTACTTC.

V is TRBV7-8 and J is TRBJ1-1, with no clear D. CDR3 length: 13 residues. Germline V gene data show CDR1 as SGHVS and CDR2 as FQNEAQ. Trimming shortened V by 0 bases and J by 6 bases, and 8 bases separated the two germline ends. As DNA, the CDR3 is TGTGCCAGCAGCTTAGCGCACGGGCCTGAAGCTTTCTTT. Encoded protein: CASSLAHGPEAFF.

The chain combines TRBV4-3 with TRBJ1-2; D possibly corresponds to TRBD1 (5 bases). The CDR3 covers 15 residues. Germline V gives CDR1 LGHNA, CDR2 YSLEER. Trimming stripped 0 bases from V and 8 bases from J, with 16 bases between. As DNA, the CDR3 is TGCGCCAGCAGCCAAGAAGGTTTGCAGGGTCTGGGCTACACCTTC. This encodes CASSQEGLQGLGYTF.

The chain combines TRBV6-5 with TRBJ1-1, with D maybe TRBD1 (5 bases). This CDR3 region has 14 residues. V was pared by 7 bases and J by 1 base, with 13 bases between. Germline V gene data show CDR1 as MNHEY and CDR2 as SVGAGI. The CDR3 DNA reads TGTGCCAGCACCCGTGCCGGGGGGAACACTGAAGCTTTCTTT. It translates to CASTRAGGNTEAFF.

The chain recombines TRBV7-9 with TRBJ2-2, with D possibly matching TRBD2 (6 bases). This CDR3 comprises 16 residues. The germline V and J ends were trimmed by 0 bases and 2 bases, with 10 bases remaining between them. Germline V gene data show CDR1 as SEHNR and CDR2 as FQNEAQ (reference sequence). CDR3: CASSLASGDNTGELFF. CDR3 DNA: TGTGCCAGCAGCTTAGCTTCGGGGGACAACACCGGGGAGCTGTTTTTT.

This clonotype was counted a few times. DNA of the CDR3: TGCGCCAGCAGCCAAGCCGGTGGACTAGCGGGGACCCCTTGGAATGAGCAGTTCTTC. Its protein product is CASSQAGGLAGTPWNEQFF. The chain employs TRBV4-3 and TRBJ2-1; 12 nucleotides line up with TRBD2. This CDR3 has 19 residues. Losses at the gene ends were 1 base for V and 7 bases for J; bases not matched to a gene: 14. CDR1 is LGHNA, CDR2 YSLEER, per germline.

The chain couples TRBV12-3 or TRBV12-4 to TRBJ1-1; D ambiguous. Between the trimmed V and J ends, which lost 3 bases and 4 bases, there was a span of 6 bases. There are 12 residues in the CDR3. The CDR3 DNA follows: TGTGCCAGCAGTTTTTGGGCCACTGAAGCTTTCTTT. It encodes CASSFWATEAFF.

This clonotype was seen more than once but under ten times. The chain couples TRBV4-1 to TRBJ1-4; D is uncertain. From germline, CDR1 is MGHRA and CDR2 YSYEKL. Trimming removed 1 base at V and 7 bases at J, with 7 bases between. This CDR3 has 13 residues. The CDR3 is CASSQAFPEKLFF. Here the CDR3 DNA reads TGCGCCAGCAGCCAAGCTTTCCCTGAAAAACTGTTTTTT.

This clonotype occurred once. This chain connects TRBV23-1 to TRBJ2-4; 7 bases map to TRBD1. TRBV23-1 is designated an ORF whose function remains uncertain. V trimming: 4 bases; J trimming: 0 bases; junction bases outside the gene matches: 12. This CDR3 comprises 18 residues. As DNA, the CDR3 is TGCGCCAGCAGTCTTGGACAGGCCCTGATTGTAGCCAAAAACATTCAGTACTTC. It encodes CASSLGQALIVAKNIQYF.

This chain connects TRBV5-1 to TRBJ1-6, with TRBD1 matching over 7 bases. The CDR3 is made up of 15 amino acids. In germline, CDR1 is SGHRS, CDR2 YFSETQ. Germline trimming cut 3 bases from V and 13 bases from J; bases unmatched to any gene: 13. The CDR3 DNA sequence: TGCGCCAGCAGCTCAGCACGGGACAGCCAATCTCCCCTCCACTTT. The encoded protein is CASSSARDSQSPLHF.

The CDR3 spells CASSSWTTQGDTQYF. The DNA for the CDR3 is TGTGCCAGCAGCTCCTGGACCACCCAAGGGGATACGCAGTATTTT. This sequence joins TRBV7-2 and TRBJ2-3; D is undetermined. V was clipped by 4 bases and J by 6 bases, with 17 bases between them. The CDR3 spans 15 residues. Germline lookup yields CDR1 SGHTA and CDR2 FQGNSA.

The chain has TRBV5-1 and TRBJ1-4; no clear D. Germline V gene sequence: CDR1 SGHRS, CDR2 YFSETQ. The CDR3 is 14 amino acids. Trimming pared 3 bases from V and 2 bases from J, leaving 8 bases between. CDR3 sequence (DNA): TGCGCCAGCAGCTCGGACTTGACTAATGAAAAACTGTTTTTT. Its translation is CASSSDLTNEKLFF. Full variable domain (rest looked up from reference TRBV5-1 and TRBJ1-4): KAGVTQTPRYLIKTRGQQVTLSCSPISGHRSVSWYQQTPGQGLQFLFEYFSETQRNKGNFPGRFSGRQFSNSRSEMNVSTLELGDSALYLCASSSDLTNEKLFFGSGTQLSVL.